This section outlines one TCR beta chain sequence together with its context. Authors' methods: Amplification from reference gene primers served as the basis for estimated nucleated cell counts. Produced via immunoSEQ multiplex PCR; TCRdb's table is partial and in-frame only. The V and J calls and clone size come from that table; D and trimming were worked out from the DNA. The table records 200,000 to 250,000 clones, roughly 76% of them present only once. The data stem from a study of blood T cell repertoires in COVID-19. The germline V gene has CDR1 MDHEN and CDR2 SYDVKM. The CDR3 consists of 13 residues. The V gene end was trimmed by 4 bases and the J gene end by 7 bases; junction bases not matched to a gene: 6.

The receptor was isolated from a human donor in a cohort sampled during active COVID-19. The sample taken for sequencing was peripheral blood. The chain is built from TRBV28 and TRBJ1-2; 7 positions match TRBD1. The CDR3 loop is CASSYTGDLGYTF. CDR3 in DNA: TGTGCCAGCAGTTACACAGGGGATCTTGGCTACACCTTC.